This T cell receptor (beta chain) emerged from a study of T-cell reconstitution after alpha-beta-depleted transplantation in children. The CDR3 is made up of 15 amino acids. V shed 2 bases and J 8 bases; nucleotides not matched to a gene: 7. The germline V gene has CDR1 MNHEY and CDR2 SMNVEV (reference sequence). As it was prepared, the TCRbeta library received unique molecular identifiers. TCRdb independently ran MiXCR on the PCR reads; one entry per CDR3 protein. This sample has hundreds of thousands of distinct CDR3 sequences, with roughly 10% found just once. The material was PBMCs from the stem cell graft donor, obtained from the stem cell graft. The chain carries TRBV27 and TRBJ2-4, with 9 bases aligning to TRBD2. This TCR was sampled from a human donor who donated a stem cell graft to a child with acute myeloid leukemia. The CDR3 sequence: CASSLGGRALDIQYF. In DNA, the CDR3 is TGTGCCAGCAGTTTAGGCGGGAGGGCTCTGGACATTCAGTACTTC.